These 22 T cell receptor beta chains were all obtained from the same sample, sequenced in a study of metastatic and nonmetastatic thyroid tumors. Until they underwent thyroid surgery, no patient had received any treatment. TCRdb re-analyzed the PCR reads through MiXCR. The repertoire includes some 35,000 clones, less than 40% of them detected once, and 22% sits in the top ten. The sequencing input was tumor tissue. The receptor source for this set is a female donor with papillary thyroid cancer or a benign thyroid nodule (not recorded which). Some clones in this sample may be carry-over from other donors' samples.

The table lists this clone with a few counts. The rearrangement uses TRBV27 and TRBJ1-1, with D maybe TRBD1 (6 bases). The germline gives CDR1 MNHEY, CDR2 SMNVEV (reference sequence). Trimming shortened V by 5 bases and J by 3 bases, and 13 bases separated the two germline ends. CDR3 length equals 14 residues. CDR3 DNA: TGTGCCAGCAGTGTCAGGGGAGGGTACACTGAAGCTTTCTTT. This encodes CASSVRGGYTEAFF.

The chain employs TRBV6-1 and TRBJ2-7; 8 nucleotides agree with TRBD1. This CDR3 has 14 residues. Germline V CDR1 and CDR2: MNHNS, SASEGT. Germline trimming cut 6 bases from V and 4 bases from J; bases unmatched to any gene: 8. Here the CDR3 reads CASRTDRAGYEQYF. CDR3 DNA sequence: TGTGCCAGCAGAACGGACAGGGCGGGATACGAGCAGTACTTC.

J is TRBJ1-2 and V is TRBV11-2; D may be TRBD1 (6 bases). Germline CDR1 and CDR2: SGHAT and FQNNGV. The length of the CDR3 is 15 residues. Between the trimmed V and J ends, which lost 5 bases and 3 bases, there was a span of 16 bases. The CDR3 coding sequence is TGTGCCAGCAGCCCCCAGGCAGGGGCAGACTATGGCTACACCTTC. Residues: CASSPQAGADYGYTF.

The rearrangement uses TRBV6-1 and TRBJ2-3, with 7 bases lining up with TRBD1. The trim removed 4 bases at V and 2 bases at J, leaving 3 bases unmatched. There are 14 residues in the CDR3. Germline CDR1 reads MNHNS; CDR2 reads SASEGT. The CDR3 is CASSGTGDTDTQYF. The DNA for the CDR3 is TGTGCCAGCAGTGGGACAGGTGACACAGATACGCAGTATTTT.

Only a few counts were recorded for this clone. The rearrangement uses TRBV15 and TRBJ2-2; weak D call: TRBD1 (6 bases). CDR3 length: 16 residues. V shed 0 bases and J shed 8 bases, with 16 bases lying between them. Germline values: CDR1 LNHNV, CDR2 YYDKDF (reference sequence). CDR3 sequence: CATSRDSWGQAGELFF. CDR3 coding DNA: TGTGCCACCAGCAGAGATAGCTGGGGGCAGGCTGGGGAGCTGTTTTTT.

This sequence joins TRBV7-9 and TRBJ1-1; the D is unclear. The CDR3 extends over 12 amino acids. Germline CDR1 reads SEHNR; CDR2 reads FQNEAQ (reference sequence). V lost 10 bases, J lost 3 bases, and 12 bases lay in between. The CDR3 DNA reads TGTGCCACGGGGTCGGGATACACTGAAGCTTTCTTT. It codes for CATGSGYTEAFF.

This rearrangement joins TRBV5-1 to TRBJ1-3, with a weak D call TRBD1 (6 bases). Germline V gene sequence: CDR1 SGHRS, CDR2 YFSETQ. V shed 3 bases and J shed 8 bases, with 15 bases lying between them. The CDR3 runs 14 residues. CDR3 coding DNA: TGCGCCAGCAGCTGGGACACCTTCTCGGACACCATATATTTT. It translates to CASSWDTFSDTIYF.

The V gene is TRBV15, the J gene TRBJ2-5; TRBD2 matches at 9 bases. The CDR3 spans 17 residues. From germline, CDR1 is LNHNV and CDR2 YYDKDF (reference sequence). V was pared by 0 bases and J by 4 bases, with 9 bases of the junction left unmatched. The CDR3 sequence: CATSRENLAGAGETQYF. CDR3 DNA: TGTGCCACCAGCAGAGAGAATTTAGCGGGAGCGGGAGAGACCCAGTACTTC.

The chain links TRBV27 to TRBJ2-3, with D possibly TRBD2 on 6 matching bases. There are 16 residues in the CDR3. Between the trimmed V and J ends, which lost 2 bases and 0 bases, there was a span of 12 bases. The germline V gene encodes CDR1 MNHEY and CDR2 SMNVEV (reference sequence). CDR3 nucleotide sequence: TGTGCCAGCAGTTTACGGCGGGGTGCTAGCACAGATACGCAGTATTTT. Encoded protein: CASSLRRGASTDTQYF.

This chain joins TRBV12-3 or TRBV12-4 and TRBJ1-1; D unclear. The ends were cut back, 4 bases at V and 3 bases at J, with 6 bases in the middle. This CDR3 contains 12 residues. The CDR3 protein is CASSWVDTEAFF. The CDR3, as DNA: TGTGCCAGCAGTTGGGTCGACACTGAAGCTTTCTTT.

The J gene is TRBJ2-2, the V gene TRBV12-3 or TRBV12-4; D gene uncertain. Between the trimmed V and J ends, which lost 6 bases and 6 bases, there was a span of 11 bases. The length of the CDR3 is 13 residues. The CDR3 DNA reads TGTGCCAGCAGCACTCAAGGGTCCGGGGAGCTGTTTTTT. Translation: CASSTQGSGELFF.

The chain joins TRBV6-1 to TRBJ1-2; the D gene is possibly TRBD1 (5 bases). This CDR3 contains 14 residues. Germline lookup yields CDR1 MNHNS and CDR2 SASEGT. The germline V and J ends were trimmed by 6 bases and 4 bases, with 15 bases remaining between them. CDR3 protein: CASRESVGGYGYTF. The CDR3 bases are TGTGCCAGCAGGGAAAGTGTCGGGGGCTATGGCTACACCTTC.

CDR3 loop: CASSPRDGNSYEQYF. Written as DNA, the CDR3 is TGTGCCAGCTCACCAAGGGACGGGAACTCCTACGAGCAGTACTTC. The chain employs TRBV18 and TRBJ2-7, with D perhaps being TRBD1 or TRBD2 (5 bases each). Germline CDR1 reads KGHSH; CDR2 reads LQKENI. The CDR3 contains 15 residues. V lost 2 bases and J lost 0, with 11 bases in between. Complete variable domain (other parts from reference TRBV18 and TRBJ2-7): NAGVMQNPRHLVRRRGQEARLRCSPMKGHSHVYWYRQLPEEGLKFMVYLQKENIIDESGMPKERFSAEFPKEGPSILRIQQVVRGDSAAYFCASSPRDGNSYEQYFGPGTRLTVT.

The DNA of the CDR3 is TGTGCCTGGAGTGTTAGTGATCGGAATTCACCCCTCCACTTT. It is translated as CAWSVSDRNSPLHF. The rearrangement joins TRBV30 to TRBJ1-6; D remains ambiguous. CDR1 and CDR2 (germline): GTSNPN, SVGIG (reference sequence). The CDR3 is 14 amino acids. The V end was cut by 0 bases, the J end by 7 bases, with 10 bases between.

In its sample, this clone was seen a few times. The rearrangement uses TRBV6-4 and TRBJ2-1; the D is unclear. This CDR3 is built from 14 residues. Deletions cut 4 bases from V and 7 bases from J, with 14 bases between. Germline CDR1 reads MRHNA; CDR2 reads SNTAGT. CDR3 sequence (DNA): TGTGCCAGCAGTGCGTTTTTTGGAAGTAATGAGCAGTTCTTC. It translates to CASSAFFGSNEQFF.

The chain carries TRBV11-2 and TRBJ2-3; 14 nucleotides line up with TRBD2. The V and J ends lost 5 bases and 5 bases, in that order; junction bases with no gene match: 3. This CDR3 contains 15 residues. The V gene's germline CDR1 is SGHAT and CDR2 FQNNGV. The CDR3 protein is CASSQGLAGVDTQYF. The CDR3 nucleotides read TGTGCCAGCAGCCAGGGACTAGCGGGAGTAGATACGCAGTATTTT.

The genes are TRBV5-1 and TRBJ2-7, with D possibly TRBD1 on 6 matching bases. V was trimmed by 4 bases and J by 3 bases, leaving 14 bases between them. CDR3 length: 14 residues. CDR1 is SGHRS and CDR2 is YFSETQ in the germline V gene. The CDR3, as DNA: TGCGCCAGCAGCCCTCGACAGGACAGCTACGAGCAGTACTTC. Protein sequence: CASSPRQDSYEQYF.

The chain is built from TRBV11-2 and TRBJ1-2; D remains ambiguous. This CDR3 spans 13 amino acids. V lost 1 base, J lost 5 bases, and 8 bases lay in between. From germline, CDR1 is SGHAT and CDR2 FQNNGV. The CDR3, as DNA: TGTGCCAGCAGCTTAGGGACGGAATATGGCTACACCTTC. This translates into CASSLGTEYGYTF.

V and J are TRBV29-1 and TRBJ2-1; D possibly corresponds to TRBD2 (5 bases). V lost 0 bases and J lost 0, with 15 bases in between. This CDR3 contains 17 residues. Germline V gene data show CDR1 as SQVTM and CDR2 as ANQGSEA. The CDR3 bases are TGCAGCGTTGAAGATCTTGCGGGCTGGAGCTCCTACAATGAGCAGTTCTTC. Translation gives CSVEDLAGWSSYNEQFF.

There are a few counts of this clone. The chain uses TRBV28 and TRBJ1-5; D call uncertain. CDR1 and CDR2 (germline): MDHEN, SYDVKM. This CDR3 contains 15 residues. Trimming shortened V by 4 bases and J by 3 bases, and 13 bases separated the two germline ends. Written as DNA, the CDR3 is TGTGCCAGCAGTTCGTCACCGGAAAACAATCAGCCCCAGCATTTT. Its translation is CASSSSPENNQPQHF. Full variable domain (outside the CDR3, taken from reference TRBV28 and TRBJ1-5): DVKVTQSSRYLVKRTGEKVFLECVQDMDHENMFWYRQDPGLGLRLIYFSYDVKMKEKGDIPEGYSVSREKKERFSLILESASTNQTSMYLCASSSSPENNQPQHFGDGTRLSIL.

The chain joins TRBV30 to TRBJ2-7; D may match TRBD1 or TRBD2 (5 bases each). CDR1 is GTSNPN and CDR2 is SVGIG in the germline V gene (reference sequence). The CDR3 contains 13 residues. With 5 bases removed from V and 5 bases from J, the gap between germline ends came to 16 bases. The CDR3 DNA reads as TGTGCCTGGGCTGGGGGTCCAGGCGACGAGCAGTACTTC. This sequence encodes CAWAGGPGDEQYF.

This sequence joins TRBV6-2 or TRBV6-3 and TRBJ1-5; D uncertain. Trimming removed 2 bases from V and 8 bases from J, with 10 bases in between. The CDR3 totals 13 residues. Looked up from germline, CDR1 is MNHEY and CDR2 is SVGEGT. CDR3 nucleotides: TGTGCCAGCAGTTACGATTTCATCAAGCCCCAGCATTTT. It codes for CASSYDFIKPQHF.